Given below is one T cell receptor (beta chain) in context. Its antigen is still unknown. This specimen belongs to a study of cytomegalovirus exposure and HLA in healthy donors. General observations from the study: Most subjects' HLA-A and HLA-B alleles were reportedly predicted from TCR beta sequences. Presence/absence analyses assumed roughly uniform sequencing depth across donors, which may not hold.

This PCR relied on a set of 60 Vbeta primers and 13 Jbeta primers. Under the authors' procedure: In a later analysis, some 80 million unique TCR beta chains included roughly 11 million shared by two or more donors. TCRdb's copy holds only in-frame clones and misses some; the assay was immunoSEQ multiplex PCR. Clonal size and the V and J genes are those of that table, whereas D and trimming came from the DNA. This sample yields about 67,000 clones, of which roughly 65% are seen a single time; 2% to 2.5% belongs to the top ten. This receptor was obtained from a young woman in good health and CMV-seronegative. The sequenced sample consisted of PBMCs.

Here the CDR3 reads CASSFGESNEQFF. The CDR3 coding sequence is TGTGCCAGCAGCTTCGGAGAATCCAATGAGCAGTTCTTC. The rearrangement links TRBV11-2 to TRBJ2-1; D not resolved. Trimming pared 3 bases from V and 6 bases from J, leaving 9 bases between. The CDR3 spans 13 residues. In germline, CDR1 is SGHAT, CDR2 FQNNGV.